The 17 T cell receptor beta chains below all came from one sample that was sequenced in a study of blood T cell repertoires in COVID-19. The assay was immunoSEQ multiplex PCR, and TCRdb's table has in-frame clones only and misses some. The sample holds 30,000 or so clones; approximately 93% are singletons and the top ten take over 0.85%. Material: peripheral blood. The receptors derive from a male donor with active COVID-19.

As to this clone: The junction and the germline gene differ at one end; a read error may be behind it. The V gene is TRBV19, the J gene TRBJ2-2, with 12 bases fitting TRBD1. Germline CDR1 is LNHDA and CDR2 is SQIVND (reference sequence). The CDR3 length is 17 residues. The CDR3 loop is CASSIGGQGAYTRELFF. Written as DNA, the CDR3 is TGTGCCAGTAGTATAGGGGGACAGGGGGCCTACACCAGGGAGCTGTTTTTT.

Of note for this clone: At one end the junction does not follow the germline gene, possibly because of a read error. J is TRBJ2-5 and V is TRBV19, with D possibly called TRBD1 or TRBD2 (6 bases each). The germline CDR1 and CDR2 sequences are LNHDA and SQIVND (reference sequence). The CDR3 spans 15 residues. In nucleotides, the CDR3 is TGTGCCAGTAGCATAGGGGGGCCAGGACAAGAGACCCAGTACTTC. It specifies CASSIGGPGQETQYF.

The genes are TRBV10-1 and TRBJ1-4; D uncertain. The CDR3 is 14 amino acids. Germline values: CDR1 WNHNN, CDR2 SYGVQD (reference sequence). V shed 2 bases and J shed 4 bases, with 8 bases lying between them. CDR3 sequence reads: CASSEHSLNEKLFF. CDR3 nucleotide sequence: TGCGCCAGCAGTGAGCATAGCCTTAATGAAAAACTGTTTTTT.

The V and J genes are TRBV18 and TRBJ1-1; D not certain. The germline CDR1 and CDR2 sequences are KGHSH and LQKENI. The CDR3 contains 15 residues. V lost 8 bases, J lost 4 bases, and 20 bases lay in between. The CDR3 DNA reads TGTGCCAGCACAAACCACGGGAGTTCGGTCACTGAAGCTTTCTTT. It translates to CASTNHGSSVTEAFF.

The chain couples TRBV5-6 to TRBJ2-7; D gene unclear. In germline, CDR1 is SGHDT, CDR2 YYEEEE. The length of the CDR3 is 12 residues. With 1 base removed from V and 4 bases from J, the gap between germline ends came to 6 bases. The CDR3 region is CASSLYQYEQYF. The CDR3 coding sequence is TGTGCCAGCAGCTTGTACCAGTACGAGCAGTACTTC.

Here the CDR3 DNA reads TGTGCCAGCAGCCCGTCCGGGACAGGGGCTGGTGAGCAGTTCTTC. Its protein is CASSPSGTGAGEQFF. The rearrangement links TRBV7-9 to TRBJ2-1, with 10 bases fitting TRBD1. The CDR3 has 15 amino acids. Trimming took 5 bases from V and 9 from J; bases not matched to a gene: 10. Germline CDR1 reads SEHNR; CDR2 reads FQNEAQ (reference sequence).

The V and J genes are TRBV7-6 and TRBJ1-2, with 10 nucleotides matching TRBD1. With 2 bases clipped from V and 0 bases from J, the junction kept 6 bases outside the gene matches. Germline V gives CDR1 SGHVS, CDR2 FNYEAQ. CDR3 length equals 17 residues. In nucleotides, the CDR3 is TGTGCCAGCAGCTTATTTCGCGGGACAGGGGCTAACTATGGCTACACCTTC. Translating gives CASSLFRGTGANYGYTF.

The chain links TRBV7-4 to TRBJ2-7; 12 bases map to TRBD2. The junction had 8 bases not matched to a gene; V was cut back by 2 bases and J by 3 bases. Germline V gives CDR1 SGHVT, CDR2 SQSDAQ. This CDR3 is 17 amino acids long. The CDR3 spells CASSLWASGGAVYEQYF. CDR3 in DNA: TGTGCCAGCAGCTTATGGGCTAGCGGGGGGGCTGTCTACGAGCAGTACTTC.

The chain carries TRBV4-3 and TRBJ1-4; possible D gene TRBD1, 5 bases. This CDR3 region has 14 residues. Germline V gene sequence: CDR1 LGHNA, CDR2 YSLEER. Trimming removed 3 bases at V and 7 bases at J, with 12 bases between. The CDR3 region has the DNA TGCGCCAGCAGCCAGGGGGGTATCGGTGAAAAACTGTTTTTT. It encodes CASSQGGIGEKLFF.

This clone has a single count. V and J are TRBV25-1 and TRBJ2-5; D is unclear. The CDR3 has 13 amino acids. Trimming took 2 bases from V and 1 from J, leaving 5 bases between them. CDR1 and CDR2 from the germline V gene are MGHDK and SYGVNS. Here the CDR3 DNA reads TGTGCCAGCAGTGAAGGGCCCCAAGAGACCCAGTACTTC. Its translation: CASSEGPQETQYF. Variable domain in full (rest from reference TRBV25-1 and TRBJ2-5): EADIYQTPRYLVIGTGKKITLECSQTMGHDKMYWYQQDPGMELHLIHYSYGVNSTEKGDLSSESTVSRIRTEHFPLTLESARPSHTSQYLCASSEGPQETQYFGPGTRLLVL.

V and J are TRBV19 and TRBJ2-1; TRBD1 matches 7 bases. Germline V gene sequence: CDR1 LNHDA, CDR2 SQIVND (reference sequence). This CDR3 is built from 15 residues. The V and J ends lost 5 bases and 2 bases, in that order; junction bases with no gene match: 6. The CDR3 bases are TGTGCCAGTAGTTTCTCCGGGACAGCCTACAATGAGCAGTTCTTC. Translation: CASSFSGTAYNEQFF.

The CDR3 sequence: CASSSSYQGQGNEKLFF. The CDR3 region has the DNA TGCGCCAGCAGCTCGTCGTACCAGGGACAGGGGAACGAAAAACTGTTTTTT. The gene calls are TRBV5-1 and TRBJ1-4; the match to TRBD1 covers 10 bases. The CDR3 runs 17 residues. Germline assignment: CDR1 SGHRS and CDR2 YFSETQ. After removal of 3 bases from V and 8 bases from J, the junction contained 13 bases not matched to a gene.

The chain uses TRBV5-1 and TRBJ2-2, with D perhaps TRBD1 (7 bases). Trimming shortened V by 3 bases and J by 5 bases, and 11 bases separated the two germline ends. Germline loops: CDR1 SGHRS, CDR2 YFSETQ. This CDR3 has 14 residues. The CDR3 DNA sequence: TGCGCCAGCAGCTACTCAGGGGGGACCGGGGAGCTGTTTTTT. Residues: CASSYSGGTGELFF.

This chain uses TRBV12-3 or TRBV12-4 with TRBJ1-4; the D gene is possibly TRBD1 (6 bases). V was pared by 6 bases and J by 11 bases, with 13 bases between. CDR3 length: 12 amino acids. The CDR3 loop is CASSPTRGKLFF. DNA of the CDR3: TGTGCCAGCAGCCCAACTAGGGGGAAACTGTTTTTT.

The chain couples TRBV7-2 to TRBJ2-1, with TRBD1 as a possible D gene (6 bases). Looked up from germline, CDR1 is SGHTA and CDR2 is FQGNSA. The CDR3 spans 17 residues. V lost 2 bases and J 0 bases, leaving 14 bases between the germline ends. CDR3 amino acids: CASSLTGILLSYNEQFF. In DNA form, the CDR3 reads TGTGCCAGCAGCTTAACAGGGATCCTCCTCTCCTACAATGAGCAGTTCTTC.

The V call is TRBV14, the J call TRBJ2-1; D is possibly TRBD2 (6 bases). CDR3 length: 17 amino acids. Trimming shortened V by 5 bases and J by 0 bases, and 17 bases separated the two germline ends. Looked up from germline, CDR1 is SGHDN and CDR2 is FVKESK. As DNA, the CDR3 is TGTGCCAGCAGCTACACCCTCGGGGGAAGCTCCTACAATGAGCAGTTCTTC. As protein: CASSYTLGGSSYNEQFF. Full variable domain (rest looked up from reference TRBV14 and TRBJ2-1): EAGVTQFPSHSVIEKGQTVTLRCDPISGHDNLYWYRRVMGKEIKFLLHFVKESKQDESGMPNNRFLAERTGGTYSTLKVQPAELEDSGVYFCASSYTLGGSSYNEQFFGPGTRLTVL.

The chain joins TRBV30 to TRBJ1-5; 7 bases align to TRBD1. CDR1 is GTSNPN and CDR2 is SVGIG in the germline V gene (reference sequence). The V and J ends lost 3 bases and 3 bases, in that order; junction bases with no gene match: 8. The CDR3 spans 15 residues. As DNA, the CDR3 is TGTGCCTGGAGCGTAAGGGGGCAGATCAATCAGCCCCAGCATTTT. Translated: CAWSVRGQINQPQHF.